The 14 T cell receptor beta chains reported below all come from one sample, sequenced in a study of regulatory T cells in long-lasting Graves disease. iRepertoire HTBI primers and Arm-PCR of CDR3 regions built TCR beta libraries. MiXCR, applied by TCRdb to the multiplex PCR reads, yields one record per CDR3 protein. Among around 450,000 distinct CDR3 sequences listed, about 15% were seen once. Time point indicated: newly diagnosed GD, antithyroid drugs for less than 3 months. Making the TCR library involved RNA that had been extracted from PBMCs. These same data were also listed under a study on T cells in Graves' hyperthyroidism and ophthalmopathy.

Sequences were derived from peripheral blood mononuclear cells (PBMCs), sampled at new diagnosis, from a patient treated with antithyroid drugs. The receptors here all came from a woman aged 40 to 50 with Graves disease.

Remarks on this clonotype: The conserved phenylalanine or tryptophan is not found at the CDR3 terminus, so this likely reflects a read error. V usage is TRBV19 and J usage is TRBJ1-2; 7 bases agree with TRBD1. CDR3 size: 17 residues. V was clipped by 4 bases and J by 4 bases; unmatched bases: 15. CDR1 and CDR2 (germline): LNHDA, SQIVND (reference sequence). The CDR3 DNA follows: TGTGCCAGTAGTAACCTATTCCCGGGACAGCGATCCTATGGCTACACCCTC. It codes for CASSNLFPGQRSYGYTL.

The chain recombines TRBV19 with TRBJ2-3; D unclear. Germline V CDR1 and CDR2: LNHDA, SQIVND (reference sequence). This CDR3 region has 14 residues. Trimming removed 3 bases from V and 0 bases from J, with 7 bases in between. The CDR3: CASSIVISTDTQYF. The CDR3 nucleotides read TGTGCCAGTAGTATCGTAATTAGCACAGATACGCAGTATTTT. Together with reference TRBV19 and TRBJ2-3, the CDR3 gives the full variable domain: DGGITQSPKYLFRKEGQNVTLSCEQNLNHDAMYWYRQDPGQGLRLIYYSQIVNDFQKGDIAEGYSVSREKKESFPLTVTSAQKNPTAFYLCASSIVISTDTQYFGPGTRLTVL.

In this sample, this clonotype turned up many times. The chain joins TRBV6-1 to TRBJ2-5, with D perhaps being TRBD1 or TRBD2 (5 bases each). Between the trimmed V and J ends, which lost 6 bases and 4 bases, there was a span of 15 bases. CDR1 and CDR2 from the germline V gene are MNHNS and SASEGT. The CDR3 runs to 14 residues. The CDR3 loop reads CASSRDHTGETQYF. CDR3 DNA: TGTGCCAGCAGCAGGGACCACACGGGAGAGACCCAGTACTTC.

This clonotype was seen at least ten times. The CDR3 nucleotides read TGCGCCAGCAGCTTGGATGGGGGGGCGCAGCCCCAGCATTTT. Translated: CASSLDGGAQPQHF. The V call is TRBV5-1, the J call TRBJ1-5, with D maybe TRBD1 (6 bases). Trimming removed 0 bases at V and 7 bases at J, with 11 bases between. The CDR3 has 14 residues. Per the germline V gene, CDR1 is SGHRS and CDR2 is YFSETQ.

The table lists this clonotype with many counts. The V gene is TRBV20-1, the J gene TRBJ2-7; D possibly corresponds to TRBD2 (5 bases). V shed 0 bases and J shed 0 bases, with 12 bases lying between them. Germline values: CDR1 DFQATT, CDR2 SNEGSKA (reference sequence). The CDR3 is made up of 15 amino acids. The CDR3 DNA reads TGCAGTGCTAGAGATTCGGCGAGGGCCTCCTACGAGCAGTACTTC. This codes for CSARDSARASYEQYF.

The CDR3 loop reads CASSPPRQARTGELFF. CDR3 nucleotide sequence: TGTGCCAGCTCACCACCTCGGCAGGCGAGGACCGGGGAGCTGTTTTTT. The chain links TRBV18 to TRBJ2-2; no clear D gene. Between the trimmed V and J ends, which lost 0 bases and 5 bases, there was a span of 13 bases. The CDR3 is made up of 16 amino acids. Germline values: CDR1 KGHSH, CDR2 LQKENI.

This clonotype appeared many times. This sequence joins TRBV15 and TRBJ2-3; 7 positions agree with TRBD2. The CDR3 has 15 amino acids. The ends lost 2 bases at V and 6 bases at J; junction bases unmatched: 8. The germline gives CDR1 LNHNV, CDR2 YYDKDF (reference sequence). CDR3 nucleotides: TGTGCCACCAGCAGAATGGCTAGCGGTCCGGATACGCAGTATTTT. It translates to CATSRMASGPDTQYF.

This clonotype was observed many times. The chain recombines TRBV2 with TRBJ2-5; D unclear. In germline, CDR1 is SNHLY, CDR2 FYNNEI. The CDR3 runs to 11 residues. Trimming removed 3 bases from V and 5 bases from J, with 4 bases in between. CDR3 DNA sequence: TGTGCCAGCAGTGAGGGGGAGACCCAGTACTTC. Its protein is CASSEGETQYF.

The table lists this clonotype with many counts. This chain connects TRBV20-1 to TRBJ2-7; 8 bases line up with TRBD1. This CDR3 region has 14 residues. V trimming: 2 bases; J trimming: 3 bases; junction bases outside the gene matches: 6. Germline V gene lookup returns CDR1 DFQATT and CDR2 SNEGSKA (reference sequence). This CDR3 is CSARLAGGGYEQYF. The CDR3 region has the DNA TGCAGTGCTAGATTGGCAGGGGGCGGCTACGAGCAGTACTTC.

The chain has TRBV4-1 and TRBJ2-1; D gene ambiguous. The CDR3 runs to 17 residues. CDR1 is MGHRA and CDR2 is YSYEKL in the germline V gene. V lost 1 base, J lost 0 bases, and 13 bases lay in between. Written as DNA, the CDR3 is TGCGCCAGCAGCCAAGGTCCGGGCCATCGCTCCTACAATGAGCAGTTCTTC. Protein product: CASSQGPGHRSYNEQFF.

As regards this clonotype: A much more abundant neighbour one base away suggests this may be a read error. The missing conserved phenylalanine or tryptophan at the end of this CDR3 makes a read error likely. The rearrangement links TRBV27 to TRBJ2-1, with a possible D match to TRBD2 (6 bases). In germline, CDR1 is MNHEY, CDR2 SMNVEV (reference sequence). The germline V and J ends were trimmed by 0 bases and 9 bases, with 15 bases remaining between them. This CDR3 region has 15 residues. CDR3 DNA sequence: TGTGCCAGCAGTTTATCGGAGGGAGGAGAGACTGAGCAGTTCTCC. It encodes CASSLSEGGETEQFS.

CDR3 protein: CSARERGGGQPQHF. The CDR3 DNA sequence: TGCAGTGCTAGAGAAAGGGGAGGTGGGCAGCCCCAGCATTTT. The V and J genes are TRBV20-1 and TRBJ1-5; TRBD1 is a possible D gene (5 bases). The germline V gene encodes CDR1 DFQATT and CDR2 SNEGSKA (reference sequence). V gave up 0 bases and J gave up 7 bases, with 13 bases separating them. The CDR3 has 14 residues.

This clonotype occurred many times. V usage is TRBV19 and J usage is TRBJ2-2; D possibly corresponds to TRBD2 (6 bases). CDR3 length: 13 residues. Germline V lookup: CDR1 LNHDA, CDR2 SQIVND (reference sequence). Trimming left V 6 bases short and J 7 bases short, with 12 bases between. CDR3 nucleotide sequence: TGTGCCAGTAGGCGAAACGGGGGCGGGGAGCTGTTTTTT. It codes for CASRRNGGGELFF.

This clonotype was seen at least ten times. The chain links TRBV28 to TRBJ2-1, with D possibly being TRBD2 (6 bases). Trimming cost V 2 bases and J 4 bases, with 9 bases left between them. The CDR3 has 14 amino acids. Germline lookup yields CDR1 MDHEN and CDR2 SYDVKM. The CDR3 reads CASSLAGKYNEQFF. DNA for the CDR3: TGTGCCAGCAGTTTAGCGGGAAAGTACAATGAGCAGTTCTTC.